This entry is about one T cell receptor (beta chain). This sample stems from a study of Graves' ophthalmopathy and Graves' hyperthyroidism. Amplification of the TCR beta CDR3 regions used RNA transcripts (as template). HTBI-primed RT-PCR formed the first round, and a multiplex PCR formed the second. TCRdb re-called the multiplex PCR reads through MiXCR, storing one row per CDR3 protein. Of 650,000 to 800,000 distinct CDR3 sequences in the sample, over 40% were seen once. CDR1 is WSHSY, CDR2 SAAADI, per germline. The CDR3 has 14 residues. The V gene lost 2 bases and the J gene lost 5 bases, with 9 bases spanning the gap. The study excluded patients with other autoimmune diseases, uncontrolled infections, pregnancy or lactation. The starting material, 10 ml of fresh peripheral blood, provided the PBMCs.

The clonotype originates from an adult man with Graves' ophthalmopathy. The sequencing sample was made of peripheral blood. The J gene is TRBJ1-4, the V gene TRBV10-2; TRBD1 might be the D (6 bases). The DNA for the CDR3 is TGCGCCAGCAGTGAGACGACAGGCAATGAAAAACTGTTTTTT. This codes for CASSETTGNEKLFF.